These 20 T cell receptor beta chains were all obtained from the same sample, sequenced in a study of blood T cell repertoires in COVID-19. The repertoire was sequenced with immunoSEQ multiplex PCR; TCRdb's copy has only in-frame clones and lacks some. The sample records under 300,000 clones, approximately 78% being singletons. Sequencing was carried out using peripheral blood. All receptors come from a young woman with acute or convalescent COVID-19.

The chain employs TRBV7-2 and TRBJ2-1; 14 bases line up with TRBD2. Per germline, CDR1 SGHTA and CDR2 FQGNSA. The V segment lost 2 bases and the J segment 4 bases; nucleotides outside the gene matches: 10. The length of the CDR3 is 19 residues. Here the CDR3 reads CASSLLGLAGAPPYNEQFF. CDR3 DNA: TGTGCCAGCAGCTTATTGGGACTAGCGGGAGCACCCCCTTACAATGAGCAGTTCTTC.

This chain links TRBV27 with TRBJ2-2; 11 bases are a match to TRBD1. CDR3 size: 17 residues. V lost 1 base to trimming and J lost 0 bases; unmatched junction nucleotides: 1. Per the germline V gene, CDR1 is MNHEY and CDR2 is SMNVEV (reference sequence). CDR3 amino acids: CASSLWGQGANTGELFF. For the CDR3, the DNA is TGTGCCAGCAGTTTATGGGGACAGGGGGCGAACACCGGGGAGCTGTTTTTT.

Regarding this clone: Other DNA sequences in this specimen translate into the identical CDR3. The chain combines TRBV12-3 or TRBV12-4 with TRBJ1-3; D remains ambiguous. The CDR3 runs to 13 residues. V was cut by 4 bases and J by 4 bases, with 8 bases left in between. As DNA, the CDR3 is TGTGCCAGCAGTTCCGGGGTCGGAAACACCATATATTTT. Translation: CASSSGVGNTIYF.

This chain uses TRBV6-2 or TRBV6-3 with TRBJ2-2; 11 bases fit TRBD2. The CDR3 has 20 amino acids. Unmatched junction bases numbered 11, after V lost 1 base and J lost 1 base. Germline values: CDR1 MNHEY, CDR2 SVGEGT. CDR3 protein: CASSYWELAGESGNTGELFF. The CDR3 DNA reads as TGTGCCAGCAGTTACTGGGAACTAGCGGGGGAGAGCGGGAACACCGGGGAGCTGTTTTTT.

The V call is TRBV9, the J call TRBJ2-1; maybe TRBD2 (6 bases). Between the trimmed V and J ends, which lost 0 bases and 3 bases, there was a span of 13 bases. Looked up from germline, CDR1 is SGDLS and CDR2 is YYNGEE. The CDR3 is 16 amino acids. CDR3 in amino acids: CASSVAWRGSYNEQFF. The CDR3 bases are TGTGCCAGCAGCGTAGCGTGGCGGGGAAGCTACAATGAGCAGTTCTTC.

The chain recombines TRBV9 with TRBJ2-7; TRBD1 matches at 7 bases. CDR1 is SGDLS and CDR2 is YYNGEE in the germline V gene. The junction had 8 bases not matched to a gene; V was cut back by 0 bases and J by 5 bases. There are 15 residues in the CDR3. DNA for the CDR3: TGTGCCAGCAGCGTAGAGGGACAGCGTTCCAACGAGCAGTACTTC. Protein: CASSVEGQRSNEQYF. Together with reference TRBV9 and TRBJ2-7, the CDR3 gives the full variable domain: DSGVTQTPKHLITATGQRVTLRCSPRSGDLSVYWYQQSLDQGLQFLIQYYNGEERAKGNILERFSAQQFPDLHSELNLSSLELGDSALYFCASSVEGQRSNEQYFGPGTRLTVT.

The chain uses TRBV7-9 and TRBJ2-7; 10 positions agree with TRBD2. The CDR3 consists of 15 residues. The V gene's germline CDR1 is SEHNR and CDR2 FQNEAQ (reference sequence). V dropped 1 base and J dropped 2; count of bases not matched to a gene: 2. CDR3 coding DNA: TGTGCCAGCAGCTTAGGGACTAGCGGCACCTACGAGCAGTACTTC. Encoded protein: CASSLGTSGTYEQYF.

J is TRBJ1-5 and V is TRBV28; the D is unclear. The germline V and J ends were trimmed by 2 bases and 3 bases, with 11 bases remaining between them. Per germline, CDR1 MDHEN and CDR2 SYDVKM. This CDR3 region has 15 residues. The CDR3: CASSLGGPTNQPQHF. The CDR3 region has the DNA TGTGCCAGCAGTTTAGGAGGGCCGACCAATCAGCCCCAGCATTTT.

The chain has TRBV6-2 or TRBV6-3 and TRBJ2-7, with D tentatively TRBD2 (6 bases). V was clipped by 0 bases and J by 0 bases, with 6 bases between them. Germline V gene lookup returns CDR1 MNHEY and CDR2 SVGEGT. The CDR3 runs to 14 residues. CDR3 sequence (DNA): TGTGCCAGCAGTTACTCCGGGAGCTCCTACGAGCAGTACTTC. Its translation is CASSYSGSSYEQYF.

The chain couples TRBV28 to TRBJ1-5; the D is unclear. V dropped 5 bases and J dropped 5 bases, with 19 bases sitting between them. CDR1 and CDR2 from the germline V gene are MDHEN and SYDVKM. This CDR3 is 16 amino acids long. Here the CDR3 reads CASSPRVEGWDQPQHF. In DNA, the CDR3 is TGTGCCAGCAGTCCCCGGGTTGAAGGTTGGGATCAGCCCCAGCATTTT.

This clone was detected only a few times. J is TRBJ1-1 and V is TRBV5-1; TRBD1 matches at 7 bases. Germline CDR1 is SGHRS and CDR2 is YFSETQ. V was pared by 4 bases and J by 0 bases, with 12 bases of the junction left unmatched. The CDR3 has 17 residues. The CDR3, as DNA: TGCGCCAGCAGCGTGGCCCCAACAGGGGCTATGAACACTGAAGCTTTCTTT. It encodes CASSVAPTGAMNTEAFF.

This chain joins TRBV5-1 and TRBJ1-1, with TRBD1 as a possible D gene (6 bases). CDR1 is SGHRS and CDR2 is YFSETQ in the germline V gene. Trimming removed 0 bases at V and 4 bases at J, with 10 bases between. The CDR3 has 14 amino acids. The CDR3 region is CASSLGGQSTEAFF. In DNA form, the CDR3 reads TGCGCCAGCAGCTTGGGGGGACAAAGCACTGAAGCTTTCTTT.

The rearrangement links TRBV19 to TRBJ2-3, with 7 positions matching TRBD2. With 6 bases clipped from V and 8 bases from J, the junction kept 11 bases outside the gene matches. This CDR3 has 14 amino acids. The germline V gene has CDR1 LNHDA and CDR2 SQIVND (reference sequence). DNA for the CDR3: TGTGCCAGTAGCGCCCTGGGGGGGGAGGGTACGCAGTATTTT. Translated, it gives CASSALGGEGTQYF.

The chain combines TRBV6-6 with TRBJ1-5, with 8 bases aligning to TRBD1. The CDR3 sequence is 16 residues long. Germline V gives CDR1 MNHNY, CDR2 SVGAGI (reference sequence). V lost 4 bases, J lost 3 bases, and 8 bases stayed unmatched. DNA for the CDR3: TGTGCCAGCAGTTCCAGGGGGCGACGGGACAATCAGCCCCAGCATTTT. Translated, it gives CASSSRGRRDNQPQHF.

This chain joins TRBV5-4 and TRBJ1-1; D is unclear. V dropped 4 bases and J dropped 0 bases, with 13 bases sitting between them. CDR3 size: 15 residues. CDR1 and CDR2 from the germline V gene are SGHNT and YYREEE (reference sequence). The CDR3 here is CASSERPGMNTEAFF. CDR3 nucleotides: TGTGCCAGCAGCGAAAGACCAGGTATGAACACTGAAGCTTTCTTT.

The chain combines TRBV28 with TRBJ2-7; D may be TRBD2 (6 bases). Germline V gives CDR1 MDHEN, CDR2 SYDVKM. The V and J ends lost 1 base and 3 bases respectively, with 13 bases between them. CDR3 length equals 15 residues. The CDR3 is CASSLSLAGFYEQYF. CDR3 sequence (DNA): TGTGCCAGCAGTTTATCACTCGCGGGATTCTACGAGCAGTACTTC.

The J gene is TRBJ2-7, the V gene TRBV7-6; D might be TRBD1 (6 bases). Germline CDR1 reads SGHVS; CDR2 reads FNYEAQ. The CDR3 consists of 15 residues. Trimming removed 0 bases at V and 1 base at J, with 10 bases between. The chain's CDR3 is CASSLAGDTSYEQYF. CDR3 nucleotides: TGTGCCAGCAGCTTAGCGGGGGACACATCCTACGAGCAGTACTTC.

V usage is TRBV28 and J usage is TRBJ2-5; a possible D gene is TRBD1 (6 bases). The germline CDR1 and CDR2 sequences are MDHEN and SYDVKM. The CDR3 is 12 residues long. Trimming stripped 5 bases from V and 14 bases from J, with 18 bases between. CDR3 bases: TGTGCCAGCAGTATAACCTCCGGGACAATATACTTC. It encodes CASSITSGTIYF.

In its sample, this clone was seen once. The genes are TRBV7-3 and TRBJ2-2; 10 bases agree with TRBD1. Germline CDR1 SGHTA, CDR2 FQGTGA. The J segment lost 4 bases and the V segment lost 5 bases, leaving 1 base of the junction unmatched. The CDR3 runs to 14 residues. The CDR3 DNA follows: TGTGCCAGCAGCCGGACAGGGGGCACCGGGGAGCTGTTTTTT. Protein sequence: CASSRTGGTGELFF.

The chain carries TRBV9 and TRBJ2-3, with 9 bases fitting TRBD2. From germline, CDR1 is SGDLS and CDR2 YYNGEE. The CDR3 consists of 16 residues. V shed 3 bases, J shed 4 bases, and the junction held 9 bases outside the gene matches. The CDR3 loop is CASSERWTSAPDTQYF. The CDR3 DNA reads TGTGCCAGCAGCGAACGTTGGACTAGCGCCCCAGATACGCAGTATTTT.